This T cell receptor beta chain was captured by sequencing in a study of CXCR3-negative and CXCR3-positive naive CD8 T cells. Study-wide points: PBMCs showed partially decreased CXCR3 expression after cryopreservation, and most assays used fresh PBMCs. Memory CD8+ cells showed much lower diversity, while both naive subsets displayed comparably high diversity. TRB CDR3s were more hydrophobic in CXCR3-positive than in CXCR3-negative naive cells. The TRBV-TRBJ usage of naive CXCR3-negative and CXCR3-positive cells was similar, but that of memory cells differed.

This CDR3 is 14 amino acids long. Note on this clonotype: What it recognizes is unknown.

The TRB libraries of cDNA were built by UMI-labeled 5' RACE. TCRdb reprocessed the 5' RACE reads and reports one entry per CDR3 protein, with no DNA. The sample table sets out about 98,000 distinct CDR3 sequences. Every subset of CD8+ T cells was sorted in triplicate at approximately 300,000 cells each. The rearrangement links TRBV23-1 to TRBJ1-1; TCRdb calls TRBD1, which cannot be checked without DNA. TRBV23-1 is placed among ORFs of uncertain function. Sequenced material: naive CXCR3+ CD8+ T cells from blood. Subset indicated: CD45RO-CCR7+CD27+CD95- naive CD8+ T cells expressing CXCR3 (TNR3+). The sequence was collected from a human donor in good health. Some clones in this sample may be carry-over from other donors' samples. The CDR3: CASSPGTGTAEAFF.